These T cell receptor beta chains were read from a single sample in a study of T cell responses to AZD1222 COVID-19 vaccine. Using immunoSEQ multiplex PCR, the repertoire was profiled, and TCRdb retains in-frame clones only, with some absent. The sample has around 120,000 clones, roughly 90% seen once. Sequences were derived from peripheral blood, sampled on day 0 of AZD1222 vaccination. These receptors came from an adult in good health. CDR3s include the opening cysteine and the closing phenylalanine or tryptophan. A D gene is named only where the DNA matches it firmly. Expanded clones get a size class; other rows say once, few or many, or leave the size out.

size,J,V,D,CDR3,DNA
NA,TRBJ2-1,TRBV28,NA,CASSFVGVSYNEQFF,TGTGCCAGCAGTTTTGTGGGGGTATCCTACAATGAGCAGTTCTTC
NA,TRBJ1-1,TRBV6-5,TRBD1,CASSYRDRGKTEAFF,TGTGCCAGCAGTTACCGGGACAGGGGAAAGACTGAAGCTTTCTTT
once,TRBJ1-1,TRBV6-5,NA,CASQFHPEQVPFF,TGTGCCAGCCAGTTTCACCCCGAACAGGTGCCTTTCTTT
NA,TRBJ2-1,TRBV5-1,NA,CASSLGEFEQFF,TGCGCCAGCAGCTTGGGGGAATTTGAGCAGTTCTTC
NA,TRBJ1-4,TRBV4-3,NA,CASSPSWRGGNEKLFF,TGCGCCAGCAGCCCCTCCTGGAGGGGAGGTAATGAAAAACTGTTTTTT
NA,TRBJ1-2,TRBV2,NA,CASSERAYGYTF,TGTGCCAGCAGTGAAAGGGCTTATGGCTACACCTTC
NA,TRBJ2-7,TRBV5-4,TRBD2,CASSSGLAGDAYEQYF,TGTGCCAGCAGTTCTGGACTAGCGGGAGACGCCTACGAGCAGTACTTC
NA,TRBJ2-1,TRBV9,TRBD2,CASSVQPTTGLAGGNEQFF,TGTGCCAGCAGCGTACAACCCACCACCGGACTAGCGGGGGGTAATGAGCAGTTCTTC
NA,TRBJ2-2,TRBV13,NA,CASSGRVDVNTGELFF,TGTGCCAGCAGCGGCAGGGTGGATGTGAACACCGGGGAGCTGTTTTTT
once,TRBJ2-7,TRBV7-2,TRBD2,CASSFKGGLAYEQYF,TGTGCCAGCAGCTTCAAAGGGGGACTAGCGTACGAGCAGTACTTC
NA,TRBJ2-7,TRBV24-1,NA,CATSVSGVAEQYF,TGTGCCACCAGTGTATCAGGGGTTGCCGAGCAGTACTTC
NA,TRBJ1-4,TRBV9,NA,CASSVGGGSNEKLFF,TGTGCCAGCAGCGTAGGGGGAGGTTCTAATGAAAAACTGTTTTTT
once,TRBJ1-1,TRBV28,NA,CASISLGVTVNTEAFF,TGTGCCAGTATAAGTTTAGGCGTGACTGTGAACACTGAAGCTTTCTTT
NA,TRBJ1-3,TRBV4-3,NA,CASSQAAGAGNTIYF,TGCGCCAGCAGCCAAGCAGCGGGGGCTGGAAACACCATATATTTT
NA,TRBJ2-3,TRBV11-2,TRBD2,CASSLPWRGGTDTQYF,TGTGCCAGCAGCCTCCCCTGGCGGGGGGGGACAGATACGCAGTATTTT
NA,TRBJ2-1,TRBV28,TRBD1,CASSLRDSYNEQFF,TGTGCCAGCAGTTTAAGGGACAGCTACAATGAGCAGTTCTTC
NA,TRBJ1-6,TRBV28,NA,CASSFGSRGGPDNSPLHF,TGTGCCAGCAGTTTCGGGTCCCGGGGGGGCCCCGATAATTCACCCCTCCACTTT
NA,TRBJ1-2,TRBV29-1,NA,CSVQQGVFYGYTF,TGCAGCGTCCAACAGGGCGTCTTCTATGGCTACACCTTC
NA,TRBJ2-1,TRBV10-2,TRBD1,CASSEKGAYDNEQFF,TGCGCCAGCAGTGAAAAGGGGGCTTATGACAATGAGCAGTTCTTC
NA,TRBJ1-5,TRBV6-6,NA,CASSYGGGAQPQHF,TGTGCCAGCAGTTATGGCGGGGGCGCTCAGCCCCAGCATTTT
NA,TRBJ2-3,TRBV4-1,NA,CASSHRPSGESTDTQYF,TGCGCCAGCAGCCATCGACCTTCAGGGGAGAGCACAGATACGCAGTATTTT
NA,TRBJ1-2,TRBV23-1,NA,CASCDWGQDYGYTF,TGCGCCAGCTGTGACTGGGGACAAGACTATGGCTACACCTTC
NA,TRBJ2-1,TRBV3-1/TRBV3-2,TRBD2,CASSRESGEGSYNEQFF,TGTGCCAGCAGCCGAGAAAGCGGGGAGGGGTCCTACAATGAGCAGTTCTTC
NA,TRBJ1-1,TRBV5-1,TRBD1,CASSSLQGGAEAFF,TGCGCCAGCAGCTCACTACAGGGGGGCGCTGAAGCTTTCTTT
NA,TRBJ1-3,TRBV6-2/TRBV6-3,NA,CASSPESGNTIYF,TGTGCCAGCAGTCCAGAATCTGGAAACACCATATATTTT
NA,TRBJ2-7,TRBV27,NA,CASSFGASYEQYF,TGTGCCAGCAGTTTTGGGGCCTCCTACGAGCAGTACTTC
NA,TRBJ1-4,TRBV12-3/TRBV12-4,TRBD1,CASDRGDNEKLFF,TGTGCTAGCGACAGGGGGGATAATGAAAAACTGTTTTTT
NA,TRBJ2-3,TRBV5-4,TRBD2,CASSFFAGAVTDTQYF,TGTGCCAGCAGCTTCTTCGCGGGAGCCGTCACAGATACGCAGTATTTT
NA,TRBJ1-4,TRBV30,NA,CVTVTANEKLFF,TGTGTCACAGTCACAGCTAATGAAAAACTGTTTTTT
NA,TRBJ1-6,TRBV2,TRBD1,CAGGQGNSPLHF,TGTGCCGGGGGACAGGGGAACTCACCCCTCCACTTT
once,TRBJ1-2,TRBV5-5,NA,CASSLRAGLGGRYGYTF,TGTGCCAGCAGCTTGCGGGCAGGGCTGGGGGGTAGATATGGCTACACCTTC
NA,TRBJ1-2,TRBV29-1,NA,CSVISQGPDYGYTF,TGCAGCGTCATCTCACAGGGCCCGGACTATGGCTACACCTTC
NA,TRBJ2-7,TRBV28,NA,CASSYPRMKGSEEQYF,TGTGCCAGCAGTTACCCCCGGATGAAGGGTTCCGAGGAGCAGTACTTC
NA,TRBJ1-6,TRBV10-3,NA,CAISEAVNSPLHF,TGTGCCATCAGTGAGGCTGTTAATTCACCCCTCCACTTT
once,TRBJ2-7,TRBV7-8,NA,CASSVSVSGTLSYEQYF,TGTGCCAGCAGCGTCTCGGTAAGCGGGACACTATCCTACGAGCAGTACTTC
NA,TRBJ2-3,TRBV14,NA,CASSGGADTQYF,TGTGCCAGCAGCGGTGGCGCAGATACGCAGTATTTT
NA,TRBJ2-3,TRBV12-2,NA,CASLKRRRGDTQYF,TGTGCAAGTCTCAAACGGAGGAGGGGAGATACGCAGTATTTT
NA,TRBJ1-4,TRBV2,NA,CATRPEREKLFF,TGTGCCACCAGACCGGAAAGGGAAAAACTGTTTTTT
NA,TRBJ2-2,TRBV9,TRBD2,CASSVGGGMNTGELFF,TGTGCCAGCAGCGTTGGCGGGGGGATGAACACCGGGGAGCTGTTTTTT
NA,TRBJ2-7,TRBV28,NA,CASSLGRWSEQYF,TGTGCCAGCAGTTTGGGTAGGTGGAGCGAGCAGTACTTC
NA,TRBJ1-2,TRBV10-2,TRBD1,CATRQGYGYTF,TGCGCCACACGACAGGGCTATGGCTACACCTTC
NA,TRBJ2-1,TRBV5-4,TRBD1,CASSLGQGGNEQFF,TGTGCCAGCAGCCTTGGACAGGGTGGCAATGAGCAGTTCTTC
NA,TRBJ2-3,TRBV7-2,TRBD1,CASTLSVWDRGTDTQYF,TGTGCCAGCACCTTATCGGTCTGGGACAGGGGCACAGATACGCAGTATTTT
once,TRBJ2-2,TRBV6-5,NA,CASSYSTGRELFF,TGTGCCAGCAGTTACTCTACAGGCCGGGAGCTGTTTTTT
NA,TRBJ1-2,TRBV28,TRBD1,CASSYLTGGDYGYTF,TGTGCCAGCAGTTATCTGACAGGGGGCGACTATGGCTACACCTTC
NA,TRBJ1-3,TRBV21-1,NA,CASSTRGSRETIYF,TGTGCCAGCAGCACAAGGGGTTCCAGGGAAACCATATATTTT
NA,TRBJ1-2,TRBV19,TRBD1,CASSDRGRGYTF,TGTGCCAGTAGTGACAGGGGACGAGGCTACACCTTC
NA,TRBJ1-4,TRBV4-1,TRBD1,CASSQDRGPSNEKLFF,TGCGCCAGCAGCCAGGACAGGGGGCCCTCTAATGAAAAACTGTTTTTT
once,TRBJ2-7,TRBV6-6,NA,CASTNGGHYEQYF,TGTGCCAGCACCAACGGAGGGCACTACGAGCAGTACTTC
NA,TRBJ2-3,TRBV24-1,TRBD2,CATSDAGAIAGATDTQYF,TGTGCCACCAGTGATGCCGGAGCAATAGCGGGGGCCACAGATACGCAGTATTTT
once,TRBJ1-3,TRBV4-3,NA,CASSQGTATSGNTIYF,TGCGCCAGCAGCCAAGGTACAGCGACCTCTGGAAACACCATATATTTT
NA,TRBJ1-2,TRBV20-1,NA,CSASITSNYGYTF,TGCAGTGCTAGTATTACTTCTAACTATGGCTACACCTTC